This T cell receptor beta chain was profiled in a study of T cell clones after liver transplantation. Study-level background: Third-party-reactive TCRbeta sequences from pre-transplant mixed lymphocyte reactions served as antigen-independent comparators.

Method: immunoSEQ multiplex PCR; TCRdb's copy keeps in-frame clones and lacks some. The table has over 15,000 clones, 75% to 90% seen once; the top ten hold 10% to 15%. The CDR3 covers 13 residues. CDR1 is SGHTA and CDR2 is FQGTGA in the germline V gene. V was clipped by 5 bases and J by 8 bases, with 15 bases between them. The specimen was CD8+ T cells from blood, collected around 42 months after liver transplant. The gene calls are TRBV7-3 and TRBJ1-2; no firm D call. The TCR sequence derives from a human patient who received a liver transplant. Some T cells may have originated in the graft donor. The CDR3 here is CASSVMGAEGYTF. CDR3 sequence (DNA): TGTGCCAGCAGCGTAATGGGAGCTGAGGGCTACACCTTC.